This T cell receptor (beta chain) was observed in a study of T cell responses to AZD1222 COVID-19 vaccine. A remark on this clone: The antigen is undetermined.

Assay: immunoSEQ multiplex PCR; the TCRdb copy retains only in-frame clones and omits some. The sample contains more than 130,000 clones, about nine tenths of which appear only once. General study results and limits: Repertoires in all cases were sampled only once the peak T cell response had passed. Clonal diversity may have been underestimated, and the donors were mostly white British, with more females than males.

This CDR3 comprises 15 residues. The germline gives CDR1 SGHVS, CDR2 FQNEAQ. Germline trimming cut 4 bases from V and 4 bases from J; bases unmatched to any gene: 7. This TCR was sampled from an adult in good health. The starting material was peripheral blood, obtained on day 0 of AZD1222 vaccination. The chain carries TRBV7-8 and TRBJ2-5; 9 nucleotides match TRBD2. The DNA of the CDR3 is TGTGCCAGCAGCTCGCCGGGGGGACTAGCAGAGACCCAGTACTTC. Amino acid sequence: CASSSPGGLAETQYF.